This T cell receptor beta chain stems from a study of blood T cell repertoires in COVID-19. Across the whole study: Samples taken during acute and convalescent COVID-19 were collected in the United States, Italy and Spain. PBMCs, B-cell-depleted T cells, or T cells were the source of the cDNA or gDNA that made up the material.

Data came from immunoSEQ multiplex PCR; TCRdb stores just in-frame clones and leaves some out. The sample holds some 300,000 clones, about nine tenths seen once. Cohorts were based on clinical histories the participants reported. The recovered donors of Cohort 3 showed two negative PCRs, clearance, or symptom resolution. Losses at the gene ends were 4 bases for V and 4 bases for J; bases not matched to a gene: 4. Germline CDR1 SGHNT, CDR2 YYREEE (reference sequence). This CDR3 spans 15 amino acids. This chain uses TRBV5-4 with TRBJ2-1, with 11 positions matching TRBD2. The sequencing input was PBMCs or T cells enriched from blood (not recorded which). The TCR was taken from a man aged 25-45 years who had recovered from COVID-19. The CDR3 bases are TGTGCCAGCAGCAAGACTAGCGGGACTTACAATGAGCAGTTCTTC. Encoded protein: CASSKTSGTYNEQFF.